What follows are 20 T cell receptor beta chains derived from one specimen sequenced in a study of cytomegalovirus exposure and HLA in healthy donors. Primers: 60 Vbeta forward and 13 Jbeta reverse. Sequencing used immunoSEQ multiplex PCR; TCRdb keeps in-frame clones, though not all of them. Of roughly 170,000 clones listed, 70% to 80% were seen once; the top ten hold less than 0.9%. Sequencing input: PBMCs. Receptors originate from a female donor in good health and CMV-seronegative.

V and J are TRBV7-2 and TRBJ2-5; the D is unclear. V gave up 5 bases and J gave up 1 base, with 8 bases separating them. Germline CDR1 is SGHTA and CDR2 is FQGNSA. This CDR3 comprises 13 residues. CDR3 DNA: TGTGCCAGCAGCGTCCACAGCCAAGAGACCCAGTACTTC. Translated, it gives CASSVHSQETQYF.

This rearrangement joins TRBV7-9 to TRBJ1-3; TRBD1 aligns across 8 bases. This CDR3 is built from 16 residues. The trim removed 5 bases at V and 2 bases at J, leaving 8 bases unmatched. Per the germline V gene, CDR1 is SEHNR and CDR2 is FQNEAQ (reference sequence). CDR3 DNA: TGTGCCAGCAGCCCACGACAGGGGCTTCCTGGAAACACCATATATTTT. Amino acids: CASSPRQGLPGNTIYF.

The genes are TRBV6-5 and TRBJ2-2, with no clear D. Trimming took 8 bases from V and 0 from J, leaving 7 bases between them. The germline V gene has CDR1 MNHEY and CDR2 SVGAGI. The CDR3 contains 13 residues. CDR3 sequence (DNA): TGTGCCAGCGGGCACCCGAACACCGGGGAGCTGTTTTTT. Its protein is CASGHPNTGELFF.

The gene calls are TRBV2 and TRBJ1-5; D is perhaps TRBD1 (5 bases). CDR3 length equals 13 residues. CDR1 is SNHLY, CDR2 FYNNEI, per germline. Between the trimmed V and J ends, which lost 6 bases and 7 bases, there was a span of 13 bases. The CDR3 DNA reads TGTGCCAGCAGGTCGGGGGTAGAACAGCCCCAGCATTTT. Protein sequence: CASRSGVEQPQHF.

The J gene is TRBJ2-2, the V gene TRBV7-2, with a possible D match to TRBD2 (5 bases). V lost 10 bases and J lost 6, with 21 bases in between. Germline V CDR1 and CDR2: SGHTA, FQGNSA. CDR3 length: 15 amino acids. The CDR3 sequence is CATEKAVGRAGELFF. CDR3 nucleotide sequence: TGTGCCACCGAAAAAGCGGTCGGGCGTGCCGGGGAGCTGTTTTTT.

The rearrangement uses TRBV11-3 and TRBJ2-7, with D perhaps matching TRBD1 (6 bases). The germline V gene has CDR1 SGHNT and CDR2 YENEEA. The CDR3 loop spans 13 amino acids. The V gene lost 5 bases and the J gene lost 4 bases, with 12 bases spanning the gap. CDR3 amino acids: CASSLRDIYEQYF. CDR3 DNA sequence: TGTGCCAGCAGCCTCCGGGACATTTACGAGCAGTACTTC.

The V gene is TRBV19, the J gene TRBJ1-5; 10 nucleotides match TRBD1. This CDR3 contains 14 residues. Germline V gene data show CDR1 as LNHDA and CDR2 as SQIVND (reference sequence). Trimming took 8 bases from V and 2 from J; bases not matched to a gene: 3. CDR3 bases: TGTGCCAGTGACAGGGGGCTCGGCAATCAGCCCCAGCATTTT. Translation gives CASDRGLGNQPQHF.

The CDR3 here is CASSLARGRGNTGELFF. CDR3 sequence (DNA): TGTGCCAGCAGCTTAGCGCGCGGGAGGGGCAACACCGGGGAGCTGTTTTTT. This chain links TRBV7-9 with TRBJ2-2; 9 positions match TRBD2. The germline CDR1 and CDR2 sequences are SEHNR and FQNEAQ (reference sequence). The CDR3 is 17 residues long. The trim removed 0 bases at V and 2 bases at J, leaving 4 bases unmatched.

V is TRBV7-9 and J is TRBJ2-4, with 8 bases matching TRBD1. V lost 5 bases and J lost 5; bases outside the gene matches: 5. This CDR3 has 14 amino acids. Germline-derived CDR1 and CDR2 are SEHNR and FQNEAQ (reference sequence). The CDR3: CASSPPGQENIQYF. CDR3 in DNA: TGTGCCAGCAGCCCTCCGGGACAGGAAAACATTCAGTACTTC. The full variable domain, with the rest looked up from reference TRBV7-9 and TRBJ2-4, is DTGVSQNPRHKITKRGQNVTFRCDPISEHNRLYWYRQTLGQGPEFLTYFQNEAQLEKSRLLSDRFSAERPKGSFSTLEIQRTEQGDSAMYLCASSPPGQENIQYFGAGTRLSVL.

The J gene is TRBJ1-5, the V gene TRBV19, with D perhaps matching TRBD1 (6 bases). This CDR3 comprises 16 residues. Germline V lookup: CDR1 LNHDA, CDR2 SQIVND (reference sequence). Trimming shortened V by 3 bases and J by 4 bases, and 16 bases separated the two germline ends. CDR3 amino acids: CASSIQGSGRNQPQHF. DNA for the CDR3: TGTGCCAGTAGTATCCAGGGGTCAGGGCGTAATCAGCCCCAGCATTTT. Combining the CDR3 with reference TRBV19 and TRBJ1-5 gives the whole variable domain DGGITQSPKYLFRKEGQNVTLSCEQNLNHDAMYWYRQDPGQGLRLIYYSQIVNDFQKGDIAEGYSVSREKKESFPLTVTSAQKNPTAFYLCASSIQGSGRNQPQHFGDGTRLSIL.

V usage is TRBV5-1 and J usage is TRBJ1-4; D ambiguous. This CDR3 is built from 15 residues. Germline CDR1 is SGHRS and CDR2 is YFSETQ. Trimming took off 0 bases at V and 7 bases at J, with 13 bases between the two ends. CDR3 DNA: TGCGCCAGCAGCTTGGCCGCGGGGAGCGGTGAAAAACTGTTTTTT. Its translation: CASSLAAGSGEKLFF.

J is TRBJ2-3 and V is TRBV7-2; TRBD2 matches 10 bases. V lost 5 bases to trimming and J lost 2 bases; unmatched junction nucleotides: 7. The germline CDR1 and CDR2 sequences are SGHTA and FQGNSA. The CDR3 has 16 amino acids. The CDR3 is CASSPPSGRHTDTQYF. In DNA form, the CDR3 reads TGTGCCAGCAGCCCCCCTAGCGGGAGACACACAGATACGCAGTATTTT.

This chain links TRBV25-1 with TRBJ1-1; 11 bases agree with TRBD1. The CDR3 runs to 14 residues. After removal of 10 bases from V and 0 bases from J, the junction contained 4 bases not matched to a gene. The germline V gene encodes CDR1 MGHDK and CDR2 SYGVNS. CDR3 residues: CATLDRGLNTEAFF. The CDR3 bases are TGTGCCACCCTGGACAGGGGGCTGAACACTGAAGCTTTCTTT.

This chain connects TRBV21-1 to TRBJ2-1; the tabulated D call, TRBD2, remains unverified against the DNA. TRBV21-1 is tagged as a pseudogene. The CDR3 sequence is 16 residues long. In DNA form, the CDR3 reads TGTGCCAGCACCGGGACTAGCGGGAGGGCCGGTAATGAGCAGTTCTTC. This translates into CASTGTSGRAGNEQFF.

This chain joins TRBV7-6 and TRBJ2-7, with D perhaps TRBD1 (5 bases). Germline V gives CDR1 SGHVS, CDR2 FNYEAQ. The CDR3 covers 12 residues. V was pared by 10 bases and J by 2 bases, with 12 bases between. DNA of the CDR3: TGTGCCAACCGCAGGGTCCCCTACGAGCAGTACTTC. It yields the protein CANRRVPYEQYF.

V usage is TRBV6-5 and J usage is TRBJ1-2, with D possibly being TRBD1 (6 bases). V dropped 2 bases and J dropped 4 bases, with 8 bases sitting between them. CDR1 is MNHEY and CDR2 is SVGAGI in the germline V gene. This CDR3 region has 13 residues. CDR3 DNA sequence: TGTGCCAGCAGTTACGGGGGCGCCTATGGCTACACCTTC. It codes for CASSYGGAYGYTF.

This clone appeared a few times. This chain uses TRBV19 with TRBJ1-2, with TRBD1 matching over 9 bases. In germline, CDR1 is LNHDA, CDR2 SQIVND (reference sequence). J gave up 4 bases and V 7 bases, and 10 bases lay outside the gene matches. The CDR3 sequence is 15 residues long. CDR3 region: CASNLQGAGSYGYTF. The CDR3 DNA sequence: TGTGCCAGTAACTTACAGGGGGCGGGTAGCTATGGCTACACCTTC.

The chain couples TRBV5-1 to TRBJ1-3; D might be TRBD1 (6 bases). The CDR3 contains 14 residues. CDR1 is SGHRS, CDR2 YFSETQ, per germline. Trimming pared 4 bases from V and 4 bases from J, leaving 12 bases between. The CDR3 region has the DNA TGCGCCAGCAGCCTCGGACAGCCCGGAAACACCATATATTTT. Encoded protein: CASSLGQPGNTIYF.

This clone was counted only a few times. The chain carries TRBV6-5 and TRBJ1-5; D uncertain. This CDR3 spans 15 amino acids. Germline CDR1 is MNHEY and CDR2 is SVGAGI. V was clipped by 7 bases and J by 1 base, with 14 bases between them. Here the CDR3 DNA reads TGTGCCAGCAAGAGGGAGGGCCTGAGCAATCAGCCCCAGCATTTT. Its protein product is CASKREGLSNQPQHF.

The chain recombines TRBV30 with TRBJ2-1, with D uncertain. Per germline, CDR1 GTSNPN and CDR2 SVGIG (reference sequence). The CDR3 length is 12 residues. V gave up 5 bases and J gave up 6 bases, with 11 bases separating them. CDR3 residues: CAWSFRRNEQFF. CDR3 DNA sequence: TGTGCCTGGTCGTTCCGTCGCAATGAGCAGTTCTTC.